A selection of T cell receptor beta chains follows, all from one sample in a study of lymphopenia after photon versus proton radiotherapy. Profiling relied on immunoSEQ multiplex PCR, and the TCRdb table lists in-frame clones only, not all of them. The repertoire holds 15,000 to 20,000 clones, about 88% seen once, with 55% to 70% in the top ten. Specimen: peripheral blood, collected from a patient treated with proton-based radiotherapy. Receptor source: a woman aged 60 to 75 with cholangiocarcinoma. Some clones in this sample may be carry-over from other donors' samples. CDR3s include the opening cysteine and the closing phenylalanine or tryptophan. D genes are given only for firm matches. Size is omitted from some rows. Given values are once, few, many or a class for expanded clones.

d_call j_call clone_size v_call cdr3_nt cdr3_aa
TRBD2 TRBJ2-7 - TRBV5-1 TGCGCCAGCAGCGGAACCGGGACTAGCGGCGACGAGCAGTACTTC CASSGTGTSGDEQYF
- TRBJ2-7 - TRBV19 TGTGCCAGTAGATCCGGGGCCCTAAGCTCCTACGAGCAGTACTTC CASRSGALSSYEQYF
- TRBJ1-2 - TRBV10-1 TGCGCCAGAGGAAAGGACGGGTCCCATGCTGATGGCTACACCTTC CARGKDGSHADGYTF
TRBD1 TRBJ2-7 - TRBV10-3 TGTGCCATCAGTGACCGGGACAGAGGTACGTACGAGCAGTACTTC CAISDRDRGTYEQYF
- TRBJ2-4 - TRBV6-6 TGTGCCAGCAGGGGCAACAGGGAGAAGGGCAAAAACATTCAGTACTTC CASRGNREKGKNIQYF
TRBD2 TRBJ2-5 - TRBV5-1 TGCGCCAGCAGCTTGGGACTAGCGGGAGCGGGTCAGTACTTC CASSLGLAGAGQYF
- TRBJ1-2 once TRBV18 TGTGCCAGCTCACCAGGATTTCTTAAGGCAGGCAACTATGGCTACACCTTC CASSPGFLKAGNYGYTF
- TRBJ2-1 - TRBV5-1 TGCGCCAGCAGCTTGAGGCTCGGCAATGAGCAGTTCTTC CASSLRLGNEQFF
- TRBJ2-7 - TRBV7-8 TGTGCCAGCAGCTTAGCGGGAAGCAGTTCCTACGAGCAGTACTTC CASSLAGSSSYEQYF
TRBD2 TRBJ2-1 once TRBV9 TGTGCCAGCAGCGTAGAGGTAGCGGGAGCGAGGGAGCAGTTCTTC CASSVEVAGAREQFF
TRBD1 TRBJ2-1 - TRBV5-1 TGCGCCAGCAGCTTGTTCCAGGGGGCCCGCAATGAGCAGTTCTTC CASSLFQGARNEQFF
TRBD1 TRBJ2-7 - TRBV7-2 TGTGCCAGCAGCTACCGGACAGGGTCTGTAACGAGCTCCTACGAGCAGTACTTC CASSYRTGSVTSSYEQYF
TRBD1 TRBJ1-1 - TRBV2 TGTGCCAGCAGTTCCACAGGGGGTAGGTACACTGAAGCTTTCTTT CASSSTGGRYTEAFF
- TRBJ2-3 - TRBV5-1 TGCGCCAGCAGCTTGGTGGGTTTGGGACAAGATACGCAGTATTTT CASSLVGLGQDTQYF
- TRBJ2-5 once TRBV27 TGTGCCAGCAGTTTGGGGGGGGGCAAGCGGCCCCAAGAGACCCAGTACTTC CASSLGGGKRPQETQYF
- TRBJ1-1 - TRBV2 TGTGCCAGCAGTTCACAGGGGAACACTGAAGCTTTCTTT CASSSQGNTEAFF
- TRBJ2-7 - TRBV6-1 TGTGCCAGCAGTGAAGCTACATACGAGCAGTACTTC CASSEATYEQYF
- TRBJ1-3 - TRBV30 TGTGCCTGGAGGTCAGCGGGCTCTGGAAACACCATATATTTT CAWRSAGSGNTIYF
TRBD1 TRBJ1-5 - TRBV5-1 TGCGCCAGCAGCATTGGACAGGGGAGGTTGGAGCCCCAGCATTTT CASSIGQGRLEPQHF
TRBD2 TRBJ2-5 - TRBV30 TGTGCCTGGAGTCCGGGCGGGGGGGCTGTGGAGACCCAGTACTTC CAWSPGGGAVETQYF
- TRBJ1-3 - TRBV5-5 TGTGCCAGCAGCATCCGGGCAGGGAAGATATCTGGAAACACCATATATTTT CASSIRAGKISGNTIYF
TRBD2 TRBJ2-3 - TRBV6-6 TGTGCCAGCACGGGCGGGAGGGTGACAGATACGCAGTATTTT CASTGGRVTDTQYF
- TRBJ2-1 - TRBV9 TGTGCCAGCAGCGTCGGGAGCTCGGTTTCTTATGAGCAGTTCTTC CASSVGSSVSYEQFF
TRBD2 TRBJ2-7 - TRBV10-2 TGCGCCAGCAGTGAGTCCTCGGGACTAGCGTTTGAGCAGTACTTC CASSESSGLAFEQYF
TRBD2 TRBJ2-7 - TRBV7-2 TGTGCCAGCAGAACCGCTCCGGGACTAGGAGGCGAGCAGTACTTC CASRTAPGLGGEQYF
- TRBJ1-5 - TRBV9 TGTGCCAGCAGCGTAGGGGGTTATCAGCCCCAGCATTTT CASSVGGYQPQHF
- TRBJ1-5 - TRBV19 TGTGCCAGTAGTACTAGACCGGATCAGCCCCAGCATTTT CASSTRPDQPQHF
- TRBJ2-1 - TRBV29-1 TGCAGCGTTGAGTACAGCAGACCCTACAATGAGCAGTTCTTC CSVEYSRPYNEQFF
- TRBJ1-3 - TRBV9 TGTGCCAGCAGCACACACGGGACGGGAAGCTCTGGAAACACCATATATTTT CASSTHGTGSSGNTIYF
- TRBJ1-3 - TRBV7-2 TGTGCCAGCAGTCTAGAGGGGGGAACAGGAAACACCATATATTTT CASSLEGGTGNTIYF
TRBD2 TRBJ2-3 once TRBV10-1 TGCGCCAGCAGTGACGGACTAGCGGGCGTAGATACGCAGTATTTT CASSDGLAGVDTQYF
- TRBJ2-7 - TRBV2 TGTGCCAGCAGTCTCTACGAGCAGTACTTC CASSLYEQYF